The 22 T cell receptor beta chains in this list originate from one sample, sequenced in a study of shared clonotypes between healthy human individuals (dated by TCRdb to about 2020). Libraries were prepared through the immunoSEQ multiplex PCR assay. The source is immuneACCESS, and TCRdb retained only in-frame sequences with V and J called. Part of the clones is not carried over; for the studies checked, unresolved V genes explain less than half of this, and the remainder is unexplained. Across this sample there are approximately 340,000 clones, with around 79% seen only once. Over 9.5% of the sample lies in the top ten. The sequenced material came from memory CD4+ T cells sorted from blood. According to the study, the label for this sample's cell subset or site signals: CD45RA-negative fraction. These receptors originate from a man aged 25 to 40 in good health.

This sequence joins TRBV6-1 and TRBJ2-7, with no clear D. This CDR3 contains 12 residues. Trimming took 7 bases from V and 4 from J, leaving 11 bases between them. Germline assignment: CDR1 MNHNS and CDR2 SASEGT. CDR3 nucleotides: TGTGCCAGCAACGCGTACGGATACGAGCAGTACTTC. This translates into CASNAYGYEQYF.

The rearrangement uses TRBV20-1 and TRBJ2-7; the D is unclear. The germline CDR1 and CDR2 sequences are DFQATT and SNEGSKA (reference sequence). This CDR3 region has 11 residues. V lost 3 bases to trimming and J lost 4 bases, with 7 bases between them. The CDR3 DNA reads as TGCAGTGCTAGGGTGGGGTACGAGCAGTACTTC. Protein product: CSARVGYEQYF.

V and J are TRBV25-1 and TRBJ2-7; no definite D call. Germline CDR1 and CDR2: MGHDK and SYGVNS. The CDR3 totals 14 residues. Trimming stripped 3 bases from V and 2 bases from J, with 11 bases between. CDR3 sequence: CASSDRDPPYEQYF. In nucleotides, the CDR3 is TGTGCCAGCAGTGACAGAGACCCCCCCTACGAGCAGTACTTC.

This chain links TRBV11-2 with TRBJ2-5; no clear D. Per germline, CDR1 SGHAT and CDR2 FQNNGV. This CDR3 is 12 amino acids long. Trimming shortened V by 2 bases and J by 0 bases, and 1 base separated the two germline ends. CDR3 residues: CASSLNQETQYF. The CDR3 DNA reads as TGTGCCAGCAGCTTAAACCAAGAGACCCAGTACTTC.

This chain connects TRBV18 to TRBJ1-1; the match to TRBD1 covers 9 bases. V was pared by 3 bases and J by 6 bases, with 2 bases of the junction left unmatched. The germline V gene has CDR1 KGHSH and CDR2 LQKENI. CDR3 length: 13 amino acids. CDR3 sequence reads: CASSPDRGAEAFF. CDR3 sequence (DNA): TGTGCCAGCTCACCCGACAGGGGGGCTGAAGCTTTCTTT. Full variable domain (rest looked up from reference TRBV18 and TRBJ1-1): NAGVMQNPRHLVRRRGQEARLRCSPMKGHSHVYWYRQLPEEGLKFMVYLQKENIIDESGMPKERFSAEFPKEGPSILRIQQVVRGDSAAYFCASSPDRGAEAFFGQGTRLTVV.

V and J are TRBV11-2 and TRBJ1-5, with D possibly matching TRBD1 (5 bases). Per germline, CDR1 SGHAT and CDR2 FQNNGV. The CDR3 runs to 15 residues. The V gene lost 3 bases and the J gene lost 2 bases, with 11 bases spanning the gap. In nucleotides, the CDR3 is TGTGCCAGCAGCTTGGGGTCCAGGGGCAATCAGCCCCAGCATTTT. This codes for CASSLGSRGNQPQHF.

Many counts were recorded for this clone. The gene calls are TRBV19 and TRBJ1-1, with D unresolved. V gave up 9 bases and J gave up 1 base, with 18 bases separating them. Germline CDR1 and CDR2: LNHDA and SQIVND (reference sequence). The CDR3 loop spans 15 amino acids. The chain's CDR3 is CASHDFAPKNTEAFF. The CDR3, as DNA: TGTGCCAGCCATGACTTTGCTCCGAAGAACACTGAAGCTTTCTTT.

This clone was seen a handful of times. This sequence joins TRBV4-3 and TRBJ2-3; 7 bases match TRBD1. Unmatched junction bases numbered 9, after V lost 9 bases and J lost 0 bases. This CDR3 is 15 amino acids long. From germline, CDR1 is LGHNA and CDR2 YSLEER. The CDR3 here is CARNRDSKSTDTQYF. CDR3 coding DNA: TGCGCCAGAAACCGGGACAGCAAAAGCACAGATACGCAGTATTTT.

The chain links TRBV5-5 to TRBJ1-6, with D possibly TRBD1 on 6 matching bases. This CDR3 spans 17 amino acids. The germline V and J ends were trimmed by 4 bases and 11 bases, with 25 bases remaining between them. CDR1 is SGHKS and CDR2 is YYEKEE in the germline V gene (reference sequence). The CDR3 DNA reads TGTGCCAGCAGCCCTGAATTAATGACAGGTTCTTTGACACCCCTCCACTTT. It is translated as CASSPELMTGSLTPLHF.

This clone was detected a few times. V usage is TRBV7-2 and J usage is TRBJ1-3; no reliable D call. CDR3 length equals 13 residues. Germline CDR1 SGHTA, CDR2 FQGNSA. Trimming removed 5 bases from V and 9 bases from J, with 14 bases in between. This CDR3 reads CASSRSISGTIYF. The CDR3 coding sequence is TGTGCCAGCAGCCGATCCATCTCCGGCACCATATATTTT.

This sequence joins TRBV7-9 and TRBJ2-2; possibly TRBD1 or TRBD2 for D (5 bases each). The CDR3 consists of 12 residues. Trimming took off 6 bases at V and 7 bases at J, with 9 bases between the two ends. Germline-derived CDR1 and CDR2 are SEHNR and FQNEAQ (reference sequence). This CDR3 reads CASRGAGGELFF. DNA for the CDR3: TGTGCCAGCAGAGGGGCGGGCGGGGAGCTGTTTTTT.

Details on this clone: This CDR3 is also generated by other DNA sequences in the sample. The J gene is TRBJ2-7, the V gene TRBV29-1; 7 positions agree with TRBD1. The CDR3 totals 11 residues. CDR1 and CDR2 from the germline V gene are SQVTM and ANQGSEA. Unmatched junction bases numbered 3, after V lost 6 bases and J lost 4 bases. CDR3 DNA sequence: TGCAGCGTCCGGACAGGTTACGAGCAGTACTTC. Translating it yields CSVRTGYEQYF.

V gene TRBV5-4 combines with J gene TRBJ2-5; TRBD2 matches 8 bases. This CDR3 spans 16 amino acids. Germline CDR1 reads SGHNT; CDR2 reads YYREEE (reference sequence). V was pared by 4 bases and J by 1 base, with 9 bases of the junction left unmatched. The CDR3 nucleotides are TGTGCCAGCAGCCAAATCTCTAGCGGGCCCCAAGAGACCCAGTACTTC. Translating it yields CASSQISSGPQETQYF.

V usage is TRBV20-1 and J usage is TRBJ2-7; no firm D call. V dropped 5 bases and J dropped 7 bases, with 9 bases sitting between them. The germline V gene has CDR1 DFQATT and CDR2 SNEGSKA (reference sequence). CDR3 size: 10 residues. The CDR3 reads CSAGLREQYF. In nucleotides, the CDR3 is TGCAGTGCTGGTCTTAGGGAGCAGTACTTC.

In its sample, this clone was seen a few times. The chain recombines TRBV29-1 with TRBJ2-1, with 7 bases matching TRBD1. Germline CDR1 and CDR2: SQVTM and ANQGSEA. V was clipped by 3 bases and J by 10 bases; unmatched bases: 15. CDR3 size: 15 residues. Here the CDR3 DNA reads TGCAGCGTTGAGTCGATGGTCAGGGGGTATGGCGAGCAGTTCTTC. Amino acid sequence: CSVESMVRGYGEQFF.

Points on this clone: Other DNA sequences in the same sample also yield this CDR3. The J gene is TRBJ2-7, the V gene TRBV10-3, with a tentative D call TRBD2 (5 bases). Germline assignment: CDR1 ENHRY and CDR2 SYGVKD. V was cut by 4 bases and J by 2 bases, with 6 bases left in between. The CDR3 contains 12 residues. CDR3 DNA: TGTGCCATCAGTGTCGGGGCCTACGAGCAGTACTTC. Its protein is CAISVGAYEQYF.

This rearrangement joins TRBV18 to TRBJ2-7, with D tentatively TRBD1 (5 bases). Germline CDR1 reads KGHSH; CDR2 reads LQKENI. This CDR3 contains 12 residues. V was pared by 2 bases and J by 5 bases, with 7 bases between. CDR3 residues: CASSPIGDEQYF. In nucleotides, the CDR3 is TGTGCCAGCTCACCAATAGGGGACGAGCAGTACTTC.

Written as DNA, the CDR3 is TGTGCCAGCAGTTCGCCTGCAGCGGGAGTAAGTGAGCAGTTCTTC. It specifies CASSSPAAGVSEQFF. The V and J genes are TRBV28 and TRBJ2-1; 8 bases align to TRBD2. V lost 4 bases, J lost 9 bases, and 11 bases stayed unmatched. The CDR3 loop spans 15 amino acids. Germline CDR1 is MDHEN and CDR2 is SYDVKM.

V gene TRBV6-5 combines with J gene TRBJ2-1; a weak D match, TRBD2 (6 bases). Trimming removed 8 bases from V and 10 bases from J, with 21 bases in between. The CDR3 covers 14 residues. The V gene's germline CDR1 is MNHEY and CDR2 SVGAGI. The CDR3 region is CASQSRSGAGEQFF. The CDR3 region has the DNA TGTGCCAGCCAATCCCGGAGTGGGGCGGGAGAGCAGTTCTTC.

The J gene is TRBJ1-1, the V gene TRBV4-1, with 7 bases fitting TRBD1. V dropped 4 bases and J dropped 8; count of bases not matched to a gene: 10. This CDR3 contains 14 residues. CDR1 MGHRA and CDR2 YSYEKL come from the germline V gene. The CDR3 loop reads CASSRLPQGEEAFF. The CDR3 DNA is TGCGCCAGCAGCCGTCTCCCCCAGGGGGAGGAAGCTTTCTTT.

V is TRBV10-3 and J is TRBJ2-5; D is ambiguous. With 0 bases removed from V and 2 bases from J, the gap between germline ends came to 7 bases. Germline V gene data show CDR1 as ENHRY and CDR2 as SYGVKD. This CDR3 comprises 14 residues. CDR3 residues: CAISESLGQETQYF. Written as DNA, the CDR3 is TGTGCCATCAGTGAGTCTCTGGGACAAGAGACCCAGTACTTC.

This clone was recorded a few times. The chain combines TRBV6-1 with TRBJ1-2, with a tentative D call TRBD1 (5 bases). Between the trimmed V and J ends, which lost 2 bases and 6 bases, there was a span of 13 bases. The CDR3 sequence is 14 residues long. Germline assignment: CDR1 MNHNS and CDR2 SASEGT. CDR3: CASSETGMWDGYTF. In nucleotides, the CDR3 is TGTGCCAGCAGTGAAACAGGCATGTGGGATGGCTACACCTTC.